One and the same sample provided the 10 T cell receptor beta chains below, sequenced in a study of cytomegalovirus exposure and HLA in healthy donors. The PCR was carried out with 60 Vbeta primers and 13 Jbeta primers. This table comes from immunoSEQ multiplex PCR, and its TCRdb copy is limited to in-frame clones, with some not included. The data contain about 120,000 clones, about three quarters of them singletons. The source material was PBMCs. Source of these receptors: a woman between 40 and 50 years old in good health and CMV-seropositive.

The chain joins TRBV19 to TRBJ1-2, with D possibly matching TRBD1 (6 bases). Germline values: CDR1 LNHDA, CDR2 SQIVND (reference sequence). V was clipped by 7 bases and J by 4 bases, with 19 bases between them. The CDR3 spans 15 residues. CDR3: CASTPSDRHVYGYTF. For the CDR3, the DNA is TGTGCCAGTACCCCCAGCGACAGGCACGTCTATGGCTACACCTTC.

This chain uses TRBV7-9 with TRBJ1-2, with D uncertain. Trimming left V 6 bases short and J 0 bases short, with 11 bases between. CDR3 length: 14 amino acids. The germline gives CDR1 SEHNR, CDR2 FQNEAQ (reference sequence). The CDR3: CASSPGIPNYGYTF. The CDR3, as DNA: TGTGCCAGCAGTCCCGGGATCCCTAACTATGGCTACACCTTC. The full variable domain, with the rest looked up from reference TRBV7-9 and TRBJ1-2, is DTGVSQNPRHKITKRGQNVTFRCDPISEHNRLYWYRQTLGQGPEFLTYFQNEAQLEKSRLLSDRFSAERPKGSFSTLEIQRTEQGDSAMYLCASSPGIPNYGYTFGSGTRLTVV.

This rearrangement joins TRBV6-5 to TRBJ2-3, with 10 positions matching TRBD1. CDR1 and CDR2 (germline): MNHEY, SVGAGI. J lost 5 bases, V lost 5 bases, and 4 bases had no gene match. The CDR3 sequence is 14 residues long. CDR3 protein: CASSRGTGEDTQYF. The CDR3 DNA sequence: TGTGCCAGCAGTCGAGGGACAGGGGAAGATACGCAGTATTTT.

The chain uses TRBV18 and TRBJ1-5; 9 bases map to TRBD1. J lost 1 base, V lost 2 bases, and 0 bases had no gene match. Germline V gene data show CDR1 as KGHSH and CDR2 as LQKENI. The CDR3 is made up of 15 amino acids. The CDR3 loop is CASSPGTGSNQPQHF. CDR3 in DNA: TGTGCCAGCTCACCAGGGACAGGGAGCAATCAGCCCCAGCATTTT.

V gene TRBV29-1 combines with J gene TRBJ2-3; 13 bases line up with TRBD2. CDR3 length: 14 amino acids. Per germline, CDR1 SQVTM and CDR2 ANQGSEA. V lost 5 bases, J lost 7 bases, and 6 bases stayed unmatched. The DNA of the CDR3 is TGCAGCGTTCGAGGACTAGCGGGGGCGAATACGCAGTATTTT. Residues: CSVRGLAGANTQYF.

CDR3 bases: TGTGCCAGCGACGCGGGGGGGTCCTCCTACGAGCAGTACTTC. Its translation is CASDAGGSSYEQYF. This chain uses TRBV2 with TRBJ2-7; 9 bases map to TRBD2. CDR3 length equals 14 residues. Unmatched junction bases numbered 5, after V lost 8 bases and J lost 0 bases. Germline CDR1 SNHLY, CDR2 FYNNEI.

The V call is TRBV7-9, the J call TRBJ1-6, with TRBD1 as a possible D gene (6 bases). The length of the CDR3 is 15 residues. CDR1 and CDR2 (germline): SEHNR, FQNEAQ (reference sequence). V lost 4 bases to trimming and J lost 2 bases, with 9 bases between them. CDR3 nucleotide sequence: TGTGCCAGCAGCTCGGGGACAACCTATAATTCACCCCTCCACTTT. Its protein product is CASSSGTTYNSPLHF.

The chain is built from TRBV9 and TRBJ1-5, with 7 positions matching TRBD1. V lost 3 bases and J lost 5; bases outside the gene matches: 5. This CDR3 is built from 14 residues. Germline CDR1 is SGDLS and CDR2 is YYNGEE. The CDR3 sequence: CASSGRDRDQPQHF. In nucleotides, the CDR3 is TGTGCCAGCAGCGGCCGGGACAGAGATCAGCCCCAGCATTTT.

This clone came up a few times. This CDR3 is CASSLRAGGDSTEAFF. CDR3 nucleotide sequence: TGTGCCAGCAGTCTCCGAGCGGGAGGGGATAGCACTGAAGCTTTCTTT. The chain is built from TRBV2 and TRBJ1-1, with D tentatively TRBD1 (5 bases). CDR3 size: 16 residues. From germline, CDR1 is SNHLY and CDR2 FYNNEI. Trimming stripped 5 bases from V and 4 bases from J, with 20 bases between.

The V and J genes are TRBV5-1 and TRBJ1-6; 7 bases are a match to TRBD1. After removal of 0 bases from V and 0 bases from J, the junction contained 3 bases not matched to a gene. CDR1 and CDR2 (germline): SGHRS, YFSETQ. CDR3 length: 17 residues. DNA of the CDR3: TGCGCCAGCAGCTTGGAGGGACAGAGCTCCTATAATTCACCCCTCCACTTT. It translates to CASSLEGQSSYNSPLHF.